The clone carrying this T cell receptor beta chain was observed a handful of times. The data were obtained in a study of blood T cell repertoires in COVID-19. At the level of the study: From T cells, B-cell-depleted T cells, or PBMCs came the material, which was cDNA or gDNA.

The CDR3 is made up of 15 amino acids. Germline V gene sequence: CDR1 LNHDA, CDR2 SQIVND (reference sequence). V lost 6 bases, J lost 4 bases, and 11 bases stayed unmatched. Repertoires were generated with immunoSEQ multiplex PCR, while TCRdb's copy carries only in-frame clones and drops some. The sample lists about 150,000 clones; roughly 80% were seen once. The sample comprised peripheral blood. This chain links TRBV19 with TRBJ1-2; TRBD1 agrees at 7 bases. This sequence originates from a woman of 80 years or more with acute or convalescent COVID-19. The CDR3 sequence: CASRPPGQSFYGYTF. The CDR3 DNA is TGTGCCAGTAGGCCCCCGGGACAGTCCTTCTATGGCTACACCTTC.